The 20 T cell receptor beta chains below all came from one sample that was sequenced in a study of T cell responses to AZD1222 COVID-19 vaccine (dated by TCRdb to about 2021). The library was produced with the immunoSEQ multiplex PCR assay. Here the immuneACCESS table is served through TCRdb, limited to in-frame sequences with V and J called. Missing clones are a known gap in these copies; in checked studies unresolved V genes cover under half, and the rest lacks a known reason. Counted in this sample were approximately 74,000 clones; approximately 87% of them appeared once. 20% to 25% of the sample is taken by the ten largest. According to the study, the label for this sample's time point signals: about 28 days (+/-7) after the second vaccine dose. This specimen was peripheral blood, taken 28 days after the second AZD1222 dose. Source of these receptors: an adult who received the AZD1222 COVID-19 vaccine.

This chain connects TRBV5-1 to TRBJ2-1; 7 bases match TRBD2. The junction had 1 base not matched to a gene; V was cut back by 0 bases and J by 7 bases. Germline CDR1 SGHRS, CDR2 YFSETQ. The length of the CDR3 is 13 residues. CDR3 sequence reads: CASSLVGGNEQFF. Written as DNA, the CDR3 is TGCGCCAGCAGCTTGGTGGGGGGGAATGAGCAGTTCTTC.

The chain joins TRBV14 to TRBJ2-7, with TRBD2 matching 10 bases. The ends lost 2 bases at V and 2 bases at J; junction bases unmatched: 3. The CDR3 is made up of 15 amino acids. CDR1 and CDR2 (germline): SGHDN, FVKESK. In nucleotides, the CDR3 is TGTGCCAGCAGCCAACGCCTAGCGGGAGCCTACGAGCAGTACTTC. It yields the protein CASSQRLAGAYEQYF.

J is TRBJ2-5 and V is TRBV6-6; 8 bases map to TRBD1. Germline V gene data show CDR1 as MNHNY and CDR2 as SVGAGI (reference sequence). V lost 5 bases, J lost 0 bases, and 14 bases stayed unmatched. This CDR3 spans 18 amino acids. The CDR3 is CASSHRQGLTLYQETQYF. CDR3 DNA: TGTGCCAGCAGTCACCGACAGGGGCTAACCCTGTACCAAGAGACCCAGTACTTC.

In this sample, this clone turned up once. This chain links TRBV7-9 with TRBJ1-1; D uncertain. V lost 5 bases and J 1 base, leaving 17 bases between the germline ends. The CDR3 is made up of 16 amino acids. Looked up from germline, CDR1 is SEHNR and CDR2 is FQNEAQ (reference sequence). DNA of the CDR3: TGTGCCAGCAGCCCCGGCGGAGTCGCCAGGAACACTGAAGCTTTCTTT. Protein product: CASSPGGVARNTEAFF.

V and J are TRBV19 and TRBJ1-5; D is possibly TRBD1 (6 bases). The germline CDR1 and CDR2 sequences are LNHDA and SQIVND (reference sequence). This CDR3 has 16 residues. V lost 0 bases to trimming and J lost 3 bases, with 12 bases between them. In DNA form, the CDR3 reads TGTGCCAGTAGTATAGATGGGGGACACTTCAATCAGCCCCAGCATTTT. Its translation: CASSIDGGHFNQPQHF.

In DNA, the CDR3 is TGTGCCAGCAGCTTACGGCCCCAGGCCCTGAACACTGAAGCTTTCTTT. This codes for CASSLRPQALNTEAFF. The chain links TRBV7-9 to TRBJ1-1; D not certain. Germline V gene data show CDR1 as SEHNR and CDR2 as FQNEAQ (reference sequence). The CDR3 runs 16 residues. V lost 2 bases and J 0 bases, leaving 13 bases between the germline ends.

The J gene is TRBJ2-5, the V gene TRBV10-1, with D possibly being TRBD1 (6 bases). Trimming took 0 bases from V and 1 from J, leaving 6 bases between them. The V gene's germline CDR1 is WNHNN and CDR2 SYGVQD (reference sequence). This CDR3 contains 14 residues. The CDR3 DNA follows: TGCGCCAGCAGTGAGTCAGGGGGCCAAGAGACCCAGTACTTC. This sequence encodes CASSESGGQETQYF.

This clone was detected only once. The chain couples TRBV6-5 to TRBJ1-1; unclear D gene. V was trimmed by 0 bases and J by 11 bases, leaving 13 bases between them. Per germline, CDR1 MNHEY and CDR2 SVGAGI. The CDR3 runs 13 residues. In DNA, the CDR3 is TGTGCCAGCAGTTACTCCAAAATCGGGCGGGCTTTCTTT. Translating it yields CASSYSKIGRAFF.

This clone occurred once. The genes are TRBV5-1 and TRBJ2-5; D may correspond to TRBD1 or TRBD2 (5 bases each). Germline V CDR1 and CDR2: SGHRS, YFSETQ. The CDR3 contains 14 residues. The V end lost 4 bases, the J end lost 5 bases, and 15 bases lay between the germline ends. The CDR3 loop reads CASSRDVGVETQYF. Written as DNA, the CDR3 is TGCGCCAGCAGCCGCGACGTGGGGGTTGAGACCCAGTACTTC.

This clone appeared a single time. The DNA for the CDR3 is TGTGCCAGTAGTATCGTAGAGAACACCGGGGAGCTGTTTTTT. Its translation: CASSIVENTGELFF. The J gene is TRBJ2-2, the V gene TRBV19; D not resolved. The CDR3 is made up of 14 amino acids. Trimming took 3 bases from V and 1 from J, leaving 6 bases between them. Germline CDR1 LNHDA, CDR2 SQIVND (reference sequence).

The CDR3 loop is CASSEAAGFQAFF. CDR3 nucleotide sequence: TGTGCCAGCAGTGAAGCTGCAGGGTTTCAAGCTTTCTTT. The chain has TRBV6-1 and TRBJ1-1; D perhaps matches TRBD1 (5 bases). This CDR3 region has 13 residues. Trimming took off 0 bases at V and 9 bases at J, with 11 bases between the two ends. Per germline, CDR1 MNHNS and CDR2 SASEGT.

J is TRBJ1-6 and V is TRBV19; TRBD1 is a possible D gene (6 bases). The V and J ends lost 5 bases and 5 bases respectively, with 13 bases between them. CDR1 is LNHDA and CDR2 is SQIVND in the germline V gene (reference sequence). The CDR3 covers 15 residues. This CDR3 is CASSVDSQNNSPLHF. The CDR3 DNA is TGTGCCAGTAGTGTGGACAGCCAGAATAATTCACCCCTCCACTTT.

This clone is a singleton in its sample. The chain links TRBV19 to TRBJ1-3, with D uncertain. This CDR3 region has 13 residues. Trimming took 3 bases from V and 4 from J, leaving 7 bases between them. Germline V CDR1 and CDR2: LNHDA, SQIVND (reference sequence). CDR3 coding DNA: TGTGCCAGTAGTATTCCAGCAGGAAACACCATATATTTT. Translation gives CASSIPAGNTIYF.

The rearrangement uses TRBV6-5 and TRBJ1-3; D remains unclear. Germline CDR1 reads MNHEY; CDR2 reads SVGAGI. V shed 6 bases and J shed 0 bases, with 6 bases lying between them. This CDR3 has 13 residues. CDR3 sequence: CASSRGSGNTIYF. For the CDR3, the DNA is TGTGCCAGCAGCCGGGGCTCTGGAAACACCATATATTTT.

The J gene is TRBJ2-5, the V gene TRBV28; 10 nucleotides align to TRBD1. The ends lost 5 bases at V and 4 bases at J; junction bases unmatched: 7. This CDR3 spans 15 amino acids. Germline V gives CDR1 MDHEN, CDR2 SYDVKM. The CDR3 DNA sequence: TGTGCCAGCAGTACGAACGACAGGGGGCGAGAGACCCAGTACTTC. Translation: CASSTNDRGRETQYF.

The chain employs TRBV2 and TRBJ1-1; 7 bases map to TRBD1. This CDR3 is 13 amino acids long. Unmatched junction bases numbered 6, after V lost 10 bases and J lost 1 base. Germline values: CDR1 SNHLY, CDR2 FYNNEI. CDR3 protein: CAIGDSSNTEAFF. The CDR3 bases are TGTGCCATCGGGGACAGCTCGAACACTGAAGCTTTCTTT.

The chain joins TRBV19 to TRBJ2-2, with D tentatively TRBD2 (5 bases). Per the germline V gene, CDR1 is LNHDA and CDR2 is SQIVND (reference sequence). There are 14 residues in the CDR3. V lost 6 bases to trimming and J lost 1 base, with 9 bases between them. The CDR3 DNA reads TGTGCCAGTAGCGGGATGGGGAACACCGGGGAGCTGTTTTTT. Protein product: CASSGMGNTGELFF.

The V and J genes are TRBV5-4 and TRBJ2-1; TRBD1 matches 7 bases. The germline gives CDR1 SGHNT, CDR2 YYREEE (reference sequence). The CDR3 extends over 14 amino acids. Unmatched junction bases numbered 6, after V lost 4 bases and J lost 5 bases. The CDR3 is CASSTPTGNNEQFF. In nucleotides, the CDR3 is TGTGCCAGCAGCACCCCGACAGGGAACAATGAGCAGTTCTTC.

The chain carries TRBV28 and TRBJ1-1, with D maybe TRBD1 (5 bases). Deletions cut 2 bases from V and 9 bases from J, with 13 bases between. The CDR3 has 13 amino acids. In germline, CDR1 is MDHEN, CDR2 SYDVKM. CDR3 in DNA: TGTGCCAGCAGTTTAGGGGCGGGGTTAAAAGCTTTCTTT. As protein: CASSLGAGLKAFF.

V usage is TRBV28 and J usage is TRBJ1-3, with D tentatively TRBD1 (5 bases). V lost 7 bases and J lost 0, with 16 bases in between. Looked up from germline, CDR1 is MDHEN and CDR2 is SYDVKM. The CDR3 consists of 16 residues. Written as DNA, the CDR3 is TGTGCCAGCACCCCTTGGGGGACCAGCTCTGGAAACACCATATATTTT. Its translation: CASTPWGTSSGNTIYF.